This TCR beta chain appears in the sequencing data of a study of T cells after yellow fever vaccination. Study-level background: The SMART-Seq v4 Ultra Low Input method served to prepare the low-cell-number fractions.

This CDR3 region has 12 residues. Germline V gene sequence: CDR1 SGHKS, CDR2 YYEKEE (reference sequence). Trimming pared 4 bases from V and 7 bases from J, leaving 12 bases between. This clonotype has ten or more counts. The antigen remains undetermined. Study-wide points: Weaker, the secondary response peaked sooner, at day 5 versus 15.

Researchers made TCR cDNA using 5'RACE template switching, and this step added a universal primer site and UMIs. TCRdb passed the 5' RACE reads through MiXCR, listing each CDR3 protein once. The sample lists hundreds of thousands of distinct CDR3 sequences, 9% to 15% occurring once. The V call is TRBV5-5, the J call TRBJ2-7; D ambiguous. The TCR sequence derives from a young man who received the YFV17D yellow fever vaccine. The sequences come from PBMCs, collected on the day of the yellow fever booster vaccination. Here the CDR3 reads CASSLVVEEQYF. The CDR3 nucleotides are TGTGCCAGCAGCCTGGTCGTTGAGGAGCAGTACTTC.